In this sample, the clone carrying this TCR beta chain turned up a few times. This record belongs to a study of blood T cell repertoires in COVID-19. Some clones are missing from TCRdb's copy, which holds only in-frame ones; the method was immunoSEQ multiplex PCR. The sample records some 80,000 clones, about 82% being singletons. Germline CDR1 reads MDHEN; CDR2 reads SYDVKM. The CDR3 spans 14 residues. The V gene lost 5 bases and the J gene lost 2 bases, with 12 bases spanning the gap. This chain connects TRBV28 to TRBJ1-2; no definite D call. The source is a man aged 50 to 60 with COVID-19, enrolled during active disease. What was sequenced was peripheral blood. CDR3 nucleotide sequence: TGTGCCAGCAGTACTAGGACGGGGAACTATGGCTACACCTTC. This gives the protein CASSTRTGNYGYTF.